The next 18 T cell receptor beta chains were all read from a single sample in a study of a mutant IDH1 vaccine in newly diagnosed glioma. Using immunoSEQ multiplex PCR, the repertoire was profiled, and TCRdb retains in-frame clones only, with some absent. The sample holds approximately 28,000 clones; 80% are singletons and the top ten take 8% to 10%. Their target antigens are unknown. Time point reported: week 23, last vaccination. With topical imiquimod, each dose of the vaccine consisted of 300 ug of mutant IDH1 20-mer peptide. The sequenced sample was PBMCs, obtained from a glioma patient whose treatment included an IDH1 peptide vaccine. These receptors were taken from a woman younger than 30 with glioma.

The chain combines TRBV4-3 with TRBJ1-1; D is unclear. The CDR3 consists of 16 residues. V was cut by 0 bases and J by 0 bases, with 11 bases left in between. Germline V gene sequence: CDR1 LGHNA, CDR2 YSLEER. CDR3 in amino acids: CASSQEVAAVNTEAFF. For the CDR3, the DNA is TGCGCCAGCAGCCAAGAAGTCGCAGCCGTGAACACTGAAGCTTTCTTT.

This clone was seen a handful of times. The V gene is TRBV28, the J gene TRBJ1-1; 7 positions agree with TRBD1. V shed 6 bases and J 3 bases; nucleotides not matched to a gene: 10. This CDR3 comprises 15 residues. Per germline, CDR1 MDHEN and CDR2 SYDVKM. The DNA for the CDR3 is TGTGCCAGCAGGCCCCGGGACAGAACTTACACTGAAGCTTTCTTT. Protein sequence: CASRPRDRTYTEAFF. The whole variable domain, filled in from reference TRBV28 and TRBJ1-1, reads DVKVTQSSRYLVKRTGEKVFLECVQDMDHENMFWYRQDPGLGLRLIYFSYDVKMKEKGDIPEGYSVSREKKERFSLILESASTNQTSMYLCASRPRDRTYTEAFFGQGTRLTVV.

This sequence joins TRBV5-1 and TRBJ1-2; 11 bases line up with TRBD1. J lost 7 bases, V lost 0 bases, and 2 bases had no gene match. Germline CDR1 SGHRS, CDR2 YFSETQ. This CDR3 has 14 residues. The CDR3 DNA follows: TGCGCCAGCAGCTTGGCCGGGACAGGGGGTGGCTACACCTTC. It codes for CASSLAGTGGGYTF.

This clone was seen once. The chain uses TRBV7-6 and TRBJ2-2; perhaps D is TRBD1 or TRBD2 (5 bases each). Looked up from germline, CDR1 is SGHVS and CDR2 is FNYEAQ. The CDR3 sequence is 15 residues long. The V end lost 6 bases, the J end lost 3 bases, and 14 bases lay between the germline ends. The chain's CDR3 is CASSRDMGDTGELFF. The CDR3 DNA reads as TGTGCCAGCAGTCGCGACATGGGGGACACCGGGGAGCTGTTTTTT.

In its sample, this clone was seen a few times. V usage is TRBV27 and J usage is TRBJ1-1; possible D gene TRBD1, 5 bases. Germline V lookup: CDR1 MNHEY, CDR2 SMNVEV (reference sequence). V was clipped by 7 bases and J by 5 bases, with 20 bases between them. The length of the CDR3 is 15 residues. The CDR3 nucleotides are TGTGCCAGCACCTCCCTTGGGGACCTGGGGACTGAAGCTTTCTTT. This codes for CASTSLGDLGTEAFF.

The gene calls are TRBV18 and TRBJ1-4; no definite D call. The CDR3 loop spans 14 amino acids. From germline, CDR1 is KGHSH and CDR2 LQKENI. Deletions cut 3 bases from V and 3 bases from J, with 8 bases between. The CDR3 DNA reads TGTGCCAGCTCACCCCGGTCGGCTAATGAAAAACTGTTTTTT. Translating it yields CASSPRSANEKLFF.

This chain joins TRBV2 and TRBJ2-3, with TRBD1 identical over 7 bases. Per germline, CDR1 SNHLY and CDR2 FYNNEI. With 1 base clipped from V and 6 bases from J, the junction kept 4 bases outside the gene matches. The CDR3 length is 14 residues. CDR3 nucleotides: TGTGCCAGCAGTGAAGAGGGACAGCTGGATACGCAGTATTTT. Translating gives CASSEEGQLDTQYF.

This rearrangement joins TRBV13 to TRBJ1-2, with 8 bases lining up with TRBD1. V shed 4 bases, J shed 2 bases, and the junction held 9 bases outside the gene matches. The germline V gene has CDR1 PRHDT and CDR2 FYEKMQ (reference sequence). The CDR3 has 16 residues. CDR3 region: CASSSGTGGINYGYTF. CDR3 nucleotides: TGTGCCAGCAGCTCGGGTACAGGGGGAATAAACTATGGCTACACCTTC.

The gene calls are TRBV29-1 and TRBJ1-1; D gene ambiguous. Per germline, CDR1 SQVTM and CDR2 ANQGSEA. Trimming stripped 4 bases from V and 0 bases from J, with 12 bases between. The CDR3 consists of 14 residues. CDR3 residues: CSVGTVPMNTEAFF. The DNA for the CDR3 is TGCAGCGTTGGAACGGTTCCCATGAACACTGAAGCTTTCTTT.

The rearrangement links TRBV27 to TRBJ1-2, with D hard to call. The germline V gene encodes CDR1 MNHEY and CDR2 SMNVEV (reference sequence). Trimming removed 2 bases from V and 8 bases from J, with 15 bases in between. This CDR3 has 14 residues. Here the CDR3 reads CASSLGFQKGGYTF. The CDR3 region has the DNA TGTGCCAGCAGTTTAGGATTCCAAAAGGGAGGCTACACCTTC.

The rearrangement uses TRBV11-3 and TRBJ1-4; possibly TRBD1 for D (6 bases). CDR1 SGHNT and CDR2 YENEEA come from the germline V gene. Between the trimmed V and J ends, which lost 5 bases and 6 bases, there was a span of 10 bases. The CDR3 has 13 residues. CDR3 in amino acids: CASSNREDEKLFF. In DNA, the CDR3 is TGTGCCAGCAGCAACAGGGAGGATGAAAAACTGTTTTTT.

This chain connects TRBV10-3 to TRBJ2-7, with D hard to call. V lost 5 bases and J lost 5, with 13 bases in between. The CDR3 covers 13 residues. In germline, CDR1 is ENHRY, CDR2 SYGVKD. CDR3 in amino acids: CAISNGLTDEQYF. The CDR3 coding sequence is TGTGCCATCAGTAATGGTCTAACGGACGAGCAGTACTTC.

J is TRBJ2-7 and V is TRBV29-1, with 7 bases fitting TRBD1. The CDR3 has 12 residues. J was trimmed by 3 bases and V by 2 bases; bases with no gene match: 1. CDR1 is SQVTM and CDR2 is ANQGSEA in the germline V gene. The CDR3, as DNA: TGCAGCGTTGAAACAGGGGACTACGAGCAGTACTTC. This translates into CSVETGDYEQYF.

The chain has TRBV29-1 and TRBJ2-3, with 7 bases aligning to TRBD2. This CDR3 comprises 12 residues. CDR1 and CDR2 (germline): SQVTM, ANQGSEA. Trimming took 4 bases from V and 6 from J; bases not matched to a gene: 4. The DNA of the CDR3 is TGCAGCGTTGGTCGAGCGGGGGATACGCAGTATTTT. Translating it yields CSVGRAGDTQYF.

The chain carries TRBV14 and TRBJ2-7, with TRBD1 matching 9 bases. The CDR3 has 17 residues. Germline V gene lookup returns CDR1 SGHDN and CDR2 FVKESK. Trimming at V came to 3 bases and at J to 2 bases, leaving 11 bases not matched to a gene. As DNA, the CDR3 is TGTGCCAGCAGCCACCACGATTCGACAGGGGGGCCCTACGAGCAGTACTTC. This sequence encodes CASSHHDSTGGPYEQYF.

The rearrangement links TRBV20-1 to TRBJ2-3; no clear D gene. V was pared by 1 base and J by 5 bases, with 1 base between. Germline CDR1 is DFQATT and CDR2 is SNEGSKA (reference sequence). The CDR3 loop spans 10 amino acids. The CDR3, as DNA: TGCAGTGCTAGAGGAGATACGCAGTATTTT. Its protein is CSARGDTQYF.

V usage is TRBV4-1 and J usage is TRBJ1-6; TRBD1 agrees at 7 bases. The CDR3 covers 15 residues. Trimming removed 4 bases from V and 8 bases from J; junction bases left unmatched: 8. The germline gives CDR1 MGHRA, CDR2 YSYEKL. The CDR3 is CASSPQTGLYSPLHF. DNA of the CDR3: TGCGCCAGCAGCCCCCAGACAGGGTTATATTCACCCCTCCACTTT.

This clone was recorded once. The J gene is TRBJ2-1, the V gene TRBV5-6, with 12 bases that match TRBD2. The CDR3 is 16 residues long. Germline trimming cut 5 bases from V and 1 base from J; bases unmatched to any gene: 4. Germline V gene sequence: CDR1 SGHDT, CDR2 YYEEEE. The DNA of the CDR3 is TGTGCCAGCAGAGCTGGGACTAGCGGGTCCTACAATGAGCAGTTCTTC. Translated: CASRAGTSGSYNEQFF. The entire variable domain, with the rest obtained from reference TRBV5-6 and TRBJ2-1, is as follows: DAGVTQSPTHLIKTRGQQVTLRCSPKSGHDTVSWYQQALGQGPQFIFQYYEEEERQRGNFPDRFSGHQFPNYSSELNVNALLLGDSALYLCASRAGTSGSYNEQFFGPGTRLTVL.